This T cell receptor beta chain was recorded in a study of T cells after yellow fever vaccination. Each CDR3 protein is one row after TCRdb ran MiXCR on the 5' RACE reads. The data contain 600,000 to 750,000 distinct CDR3 sequences, about 12% of them singletons. This clonotype has more than one count but fewer than ten. The antigen remains undetermined. Findings and limits, study-wide: Abundant bulk-derived clonotypes could contaminate FACS-sorted repertoires. A secondary response was less intense yet reached its peak sooner, at day 5 versus 15. Overlap between CD4 and CD8 compartments was detected for a small share of clonotypes.

Germline CDR1 SGHTA, CDR2 FQGNSA. Trimming took 5 bases from V and 3 from J, leaving 14 bases between them. This CDR3 is built from 15 residues. This clonotype originated in a young man who received the YFV17D yellow fever vaccine. Sequencing used PBMCs, obtained on the day of the yellow fever booster vaccination. The chain recombines TRBV7-2 with TRBJ2-1, with D perhaps being TRBD1 or TRBD2 (5 bases each). This CDR3 reads CASSTAPRGYNEQFF. CDR3 bases: TGTGCCAGCAGCACCGCCCCGAGGGGCTACAATGAGCAGTTCTTC.